These T cell receptor beta chains were read from a single sample in a study of T cell clonotyping in hematopoietic cell transplantation. Produced via immunoSEQ multiplex PCR; TCRdb's table is partial and in-frame only. The top ten hold less than 10% of the sample, which has some 10,000 clones, about 47% seen once. The sequenced sample was PBMCs, obtained 30 days after allogeneic stem cell transplant. The receptors come from a male patient aged 45-59 years who had an allogeneic stem cell transplant from an unrelated donor, so the T cells may come from the graft donor. Some clones in this sample may be carry-over from other donors' samples. Each CDR3 is given with its conserved first and last residue. The D gene is left open where the match is weak. Not every row has a clone size; where given, it reads once, few, many or a size class.

D | size | J | V | CDR3 | DNA
TRBD2 | large | TRBJ2-7 | TRBV9 | CASSPDSGTSYEQYF | TGTGCCAGCAGCCCCGATAGCGGGACCAGCTACGAGCAGTACTTC
TRBD2 | - | TRBJ2-7 | TRBV9 | CASSVDRLAGVDEQYF | TGTGCCAGCAGCGTAGACCGACTAGCGGGAGTCGACGAGCAGTACTTC
- | - | TRBJ1-1 | TRBV6-5 | CASSSIPGPNTEAFF | TGTGCCAGCAGTTCGATTCCGGGACCGAACACTGAAGCTTTCTTT
TRBD1 | - | TRBJ1-2 | TRBV5-1 | CASTGQGAGYTF | TGCGCCAGCACCGGACAGGGTGCGGGCTACACCTTC
TRBD1 | once | TRBJ2-7 | TRBV30 | CAYRDSYEQYF | TGTGCTTACCGGGACAGCTACGAGCAGTACTTC
TRBD1 | - | TRBJ2-7 | TRBV30 | CAWSGQVAYEQYF | TGTGCCTGGTCGGGACAGGTCGCCTACGAGCAGTACTTC
TRBD1 | - | TRBJ1-1 | TRBV7-2 | CASSHRQGVTEAFF | TGTGCCAGCAGCCACCGACAGGGTGTCACTGAAGCTTTCTTT
TRBD1 | few | TRBJ1-2 | TRBV20-1 | CSATQGDGYTF | TGCAGTGCTACACAGGGGGATGGCTACACCTTC
- | - | TRBJ2-7 | TRBV27 | CASSAPGQSSYEQYF | TGTGCCAGCAGTGCCCCCGGACAGAGCTCCTACGAGCAGTACTTC
- | - | TRBJ1-1 | TRBV4-1 | CASSHRTENTEAFF | TGCGCCAGCAGTCACAGGACGGAGAACACTGAAGCTTTCTTT
- | - | TRBJ2-6 | TRBV11-3 | CASSFGAESSGANVLTF | TGTGCCAGCAGCTTTGGGGCAGAGAGCTCTGGGGCCAACGTCCTGACTTTC
TRBD1 | - | TRBJ2-7 | TRBV29-1 | CSVETGDYEQYF | TGCAGCGTTGAGACAGGGGACTACGAGCAGTACTTC
- | - | TRBJ1-2 | TRBV28 | CASSSGLDGYTF | TGTGCCAGCAGTTCAGGGCTGGATGGCTACACCTTC
- | few | TRBJ1-4 | TRBV6-5 | CASSYSFREKLFF | TGTGCCAGCAGTTACTCTTTCCGGGAAAAACTGTTTTTT
- | few | TRBJ2-1 | TRBV6-6 | CASSYAEGSQQFF | TGTGCCAGCAGTTACGCTGAGGGGTCACAGCAGTTCTTC
TRBD1 | - | TRBJ2-5 | TRBV30 | CAWSVQGLETQYF | TGTGCCTGGAGTGTACAGGGGCTGGAGACCCAGTACTTC
TRBD2 | - | TRBJ2-1 | TRBV19 | CASTMTSGDYNEQFF | TGTGCCAGTACCATGACTAGCGGGGATTACAATGAGCAGTTCTTC
- | - | TRBJ1-2 | TRBV6-5 | CASSYSEGGYTF | TGTGCCAGCAGTTACTCTGAAGGTGGCTACACCTTC
TRBD1 | medium-sized | TRBJ2-3 | TRBV29-1 | CSIEGQGYTDTQYF | TGCAGCATCGAGGGACAGGGATACACAGATACGCAGTATTTT
- | - | TRBJ2-1 | TRBV14 | CASSHRRRGEQFF | TGTGCCAGCAGCCACCGCCGGCGAGGTGAGCAGTTCTTC
- | few | TRBJ2-3 | TRBV5-1 | CASSVAGHPTDTQYF | TGCGCCAGCAGCGTGGCAGGGCACCCCACAGATACGCAGTATTTT
- | - | TRBJ2-7 | TRBV25-1 | CASTQTGHEQYF | TGTGCCAGCACTCAAACAGGGCACGAGCAGTACTTC
TRBD2 | - | TRBJ2-3 | TRBV9 | CASSVGTSGIDTQYF | TGTGCCAGCAGCGTCGGGACTAGCGGGATAGATACGCAGTATTTT
- | - | TRBJ1-6 | TRBV4-3 | CASSQERGAYNSPLHF | TGCGCCAGCAGCCAAGAGAGGGGGGCCTATAATTCACCCCTCCACTTT
- | - | TRBJ1-2 | TRBV20-1 | CSGDTNYGYTF | TGCAGTGGGGACACGAACTATGGCTACACCTTC
- | - | TRBJ2-5 | TRBV30 | CAWTGLGETQYF | TGTGCCTGGACAGGCCTAGGAGAGACCCAGTACTTC
TRBD1 | few | TRBJ2-3 | TRBV2 | CGQHRQGSTDTQYF | TGTGGACAGCATAGACAGGGCAGCACAGATACGCAGTATTTT
- | - | TRBJ1-2 | TRBV19 | CASSITQGSGYTF | TGTGCCAGTAGTATAACGCAGGGAAGTGGCTACACCTTC
TRBD1 | medium-sized | TRBJ1-1 | TRBV4-1 | CASSDNWTGRNTEAFF | TGCGCCAGCAGCGATAATTGGACAGGGAGGAACACTGAAGCTTTCTTT
- | - | TRBJ1-1 | TRBV5-6 | CASSFGSTEAFF | TGTGCCAGCAGCTTTGGAAGCACTGAAGCTTTCTTT
- | - | TRBJ2-2 | TRBV29-1 | CSVVRGTPNTGELFF | TGCAGCGTTGTCCGCGGGACACCGAACACCGGGGAGCTGTTTTTT
- | few | TRBJ2-3 | TRBV7-2 | CASSPFGDTQYF | TGTGCCAGCAGCCCCTTCGGGGATACGCAGTATTTT
- | few | TRBJ1-3 | TRBV28 | CASSFPGVRNTIYF | TGTGCCAGCAGTTTCCCCGGCGTTAGGAACACCATATATTTT
- | - | TRBJ1-5 | TRBV30 | CAWSGGPKNQPQHF | TGTGCCTGGAGTGGGGGACCTAAAAATCAGCCCCAGCATTTT
- | - | TRBJ2-2 | TRBV7-9 | CASSPGHHTGELFF | TGTGCCAGCAGCCCGGGACATCACACCGGGGAGCTGTTTTTT
- | - | TRBJ1-5 | TRBV28 | CASSLGQGYQPQHF | TGTGCCAGCAGTTTAGGGCAGGGATACCAGCCCCAGCATTTT
- | few | TRBJ2-7 | TRBV9 | CASSVHGGSEQYF | TGTGCCAGCAGCGTACATGGGGGGTCAGAGCAGTACTTC
- | - | TRBJ2-3 | TRBV7-8 | CASSLGRPTDTQYF | TGTGCCAGCAGCTTAGGGAGGCCCACAGATACGCAGTATTTT
- | few | TRBJ2-7 | TRBV18 | CASSSGQALEQYF | TGTGCCAGCTCCTCAGGACAAGCCCTCGAGCAGTACTTC
- | - | TRBJ1-2 | TRBV6-5 | CASSYSVNNFGYTF | TGTGCCAGCAGTTACTCAGTTAACAATTTTGGCTACACCTTC
TRBD1 | few | TRBJ2-7 | TRBV29-1 | CSVAEGQGGYEQYF | TGCAGCGTGGCAGAGGGACAGGGAGGCTACGAGCAGTACTTC
TRBD2 | - | TRBJ2-7 | TRBV30 | CAWSRGLAEDEQYF | TGTGCCTGGAGCCGTGGACTAGCGGAAGACGAGCAGTACTTC